The 26 T cell receptor beta chains below all came from one sample that was sequenced in a study of long-term antiretroviral therapy in people with HIV. immunoSEQ v3.0 was run at survey level. Some clones are missing from TCRdb's copy, which holds only in-frame ones; the method was immunoSEQ multiplex PCR. The data contain about 33,000 clones, approximately 96% of them singletons. The sample here was unsorted PBMCs, taken 6.6 years after starting antiretroviral therapy. Every receptor here comes from a man aged 25 to 45 with HIV.

On this clone: The same CDR3 can be traced to other DNA sequences in this sample. The chain is built from TRBV6-5 and TRBJ1-1; D call uncertain. Germline values: CDR1 MNHEY, CDR2 SVGAGI. This CDR3 has 14 residues. With 1 base removed from V and 4 bases from J, the gap between germline ends came to 10 bases. The CDR3 nucleotides are TGTGCCAGCAGTTACTTATCATATGGCACTGAAGCTTTCTTT. Amino acids: CASSYLSYGTEAFF.

The chain couples TRBV7-2 to TRBJ1-2; 7 bases agree with TRBD1. After removal of 3 bases from V and 8 bases from J, the junction contained 9 bases not matched to a gene. Germline values: CDR1 SGHTA, CDR2 FQGNSA. The CDR3 is made up of 14 amino acids. The CDR3 region is CASSLGDRGVGYTF. For the CDR3, the DNA is TGTGCCAGCAGCTTGGGGGACAGAGGCGTCGGCTACACCTTC.

The J gene is TRBJ1-1, the V gene TRBV9, with D maybe TRBD1 (6 bases). CDR1 and CDR2 from the germline V gene are SGDLS and YYNGEE. Trimming shortened V by 3 bases and J by 0 bases, and 12 bases separated the two germline ends. This CDR3 has 15 amino acids. In DNA, the CDR3 is TGTGCCAGCAGCGAAACTGGACAGCTGAACACTGAAGCTTTCTTT. This codes for CASSETGQLNTEAFF. Together with reference TRBV9 and TRBJ1-1, the CDR3 gives the full variable domain: DSGVTQTPKHLITATGQRVTLRCSPRSGDLSVYWYQQSLDQGLQFLIQYYNGEERAKGNILERFSAQQFPDLHSELNLSSLELGDSALYFCASSETGQLNTEAFFGQGTRLTVV.

This rearrangement joins TRBV27 to TRBJ1-1, with 7 nucleotides matching TRBD1. The CDR3 loop spans 16 amino acids. With V trimmed by 5 bases and J by 4 bases, 13 bases remained unmatched. Germline lookup yields CDR1 MNHEY and CDR2 SMNVEV (reference sequence). The CDR3 DNA reads TGTGCCAGCAGTCCATTAGACAGGGCTCAAGGCACTGAAGCTTTCTTT. It translates to CASSPLDRAQGTEAFF.

The V gene is TRBV29-1, the J gene TRBJ2-2; the match to TRBD1 covers 7 bases. Trimming at V came to 0 bases and at J to 0 bases, leaving 4 bases not matched to a gene. The CDR3 consists of 16 residues. Germline CDR1 is SQVTM and CDR2 is ANQGSEA. This CDR3 is CSVEDNRGANTGELFF. Here the CDR3 DNA reads TGCAGCGTTGAAGATAACAGGGGCGCGAACACCGGGGAGCTGTTTTTT.

J is TRBJ2-2 and V is TRBV7-3; 9 bases fit TRBD1. Germline CDR1 is SGHTA and CDR2 is FQGTGA. V trimming: 2 bases; J trimming: 5 bases; junction bases outside the gene matches: 3. There are 15 residues in the CDR3. CDR3 residues: CASSLGTGLTGELFF. For the CDR3, the DNA is TGTGCCAGCAGCTTAGGGACAGGGTTAACCGGGGAGCTGTTTTTT.

This rearrangement joins TRBV7-9 to TRBJ2-1; D is uncertain. Trimming cost V 2 bases and J 8 bases, with 19 bases left between them. CDR1 and CDR2 from the germline V gene are SEHNR and FQNEAQ (reference sequence). This CDR3 region has 16 residues. The DNA for the CDR3 is TGTGCCAGCAGCTTATTTAATCCCAAGCTGTCCGATGAGCAGTTCTTC. This translates into CASSLFNPKLSDEQFF.

The DNA for the CDR3 is TGTGCCAGCAGCCAAGACAACAGGATTAACTATGGCTACACCTTC. This sequence encodes CASSQDNRINYGYTF. The gene calls are TRBV4-2 and TRBJ1-2; D may be TRBD1 (5 bases). Trimming cost V 0 bases and J 1 base, with 9 bases left between them. The germline V gene has CDR1 LGHNA and CDR2 YNFKEQ. This CDR3 has 15 residues.

The chain uses TRBV20-1 and TRBJ1-1; D gene uncertain. Germline CDR1 and CDR2: DFQATT and SNEGSKA (reference sequence). The CDR3 is 11 residues long. The V and J ends lost 6 bases and 4 bases respectively, with 9 bases between them. The CDR3 region is CSAWVGTEAFF. For the CDR3, the DNA is TGCAGTGCCTGGGTAGGCACTGAAGCTTTCTTT.

The rearrangement joins TRBV27 to TRBJ2-7; D perhaps matches TRBD1 (5 bases). This CDR3 contains 17 residues. V was shortened by 1 base and J by 0 bases, with 16 bases between the two germline ends. Germline values: CDR1 MNHEY, CDR2 SMNVEV (reference sequence). This chain's CDR3 is CASSLFRRGGSSYEQYF. The CDR3 DNA follows: TGTGCCAGCAGTTTATTCCGAAGGGGCGGAAGCTCCTACGAGCAGTACTTC.

The chain combines TRBV5-5 with TRBJ1-2; D is ambiguous. Germline loops: CDR1 SGHKS, CDR2 YYEKEE (reference sequence). The CDR3 is 16 residues long. V was cut by 0 bases and J by 3 bases, with 15 bases left in between. The CDR3: CASSLEGWGIHYGYTF. For the CDR3, the DNA is TGTGCCAGCAGCTTGGAGGGTTGGGGTATTCACTATGGCTACACCTTC.

V gene TRBV27 combines with J gene TRBJ2-2; D is undetermined. CDR3 length equals 13 residues. The germline V and J ends were trimmed by 2 bases and 6 bases, with 7 bases remaining between them. Germline V gene sequence: CDR1 MNHEY, CDR2 SMNVEV (reference sequence). In nucleotides, the CDR3 is TGTGCCAGCAGTTTACAGGTCCCCGGGGAGCTGTTTTTT. Encoded protein: CASSLQVPGELFF.

This clone was seen more than once but under ten times. J is TRBJ2-3 and V is TRBV6-5; D remains ambiguous. This CDR3 region has 15 residues. Trimming removed 2 bases at V and 5 bases at J, with 14 bases between. The V gene's germline CDR1 is MNHEY and CDR2 SVGAGI. CDR3 sequence: CASSYDPPWGDTQYF. The DNA for the CDR3 is TGTGCCAGCAGTTACGATCCCCCATGGGGAGATACGCAGTATTTT.

The CDR3 nucleotides are TGTGCCACCAGCAGAGATTTAGGCTACGAGCAGTACTTC. Encoded protein: CATSRDLGYEQYF. The rearrangement joins TRBV15 to TRBJ2-7; D ambiguous. Trimming took 0 bases from V and 3 from J, leaving 6 bases between them. The CDR3 length is 13 residues. CDR1 and CDR2 from the germline V gene are LNHNV and YYDKDF (reference sequence).

This clone was recorded only once. The genes are TRBV7-9 and TRBJ2-1; D uncertain. This CDR3 contains 12 residues. V dropped 5 bases and J dropped 10 bases, with 12 bases sitting between them. The V gene's germline CDR1 is SEHNR and CDR2 FQNEAQ (reference sequence). The CDR3 is CASSASLGEQFF. The DNA of the CDR3 is TGTGCCAGCAGCGCAAGCTTAGGGGAGCAGTTCTTC.

The chain couples TRBV7-9 to TRBJ1-1; D is ambiguous. CDR1 SEHNR and CDR2 FQNEAQ come from the germline V gene (reference sequence). Trimming shortened V by 1 base and J by 4 bases, and 10 bases separated the two germline ends. The CDR3 has 14 residues. The CDR3 sequence is CASSLEVSRTEAFF. In DNA, the CDR3 is TGTGCCAGCAGCTTAGAGGTGAGCCGCACTGAAGCTTTCTTT.

V gene TRBV12-5 combines with J gene TRBJ1-1; D gene ambiguous. Germline V gene lookup returns CDR1 LGHNT and CDR2 FRNRAP. CDR3 length: 15 amino acids. The V end was cut by 7 bases, the J end by 3 bases, with 18 bases between. The CDR3 loop reads CASAGTIYSYTEAFF. The DNA of the CDR3 is TGTGCTAGTGCCGGAACAATCTACAGTTACACTGAAGCTTTCTTT.

The V call is TRBV7-2, the J call TRBJ1-1; a possible D gene is TRBD1 (5 bases). The V gene's germline CDR1 is SGHTA and CDR2 FQGNSA. Trimming cost V 9 bases and J 10 bases, with 18 bases left between them. The CDR3 spans 12 residues. The CDR3 region is CARPQHSGGAFF. CDR3 in DNA: TGTGCCAGGCCCCAGCATAGTGGGGGAGCTTTCTTT.

The chain links TRBV5-6 to TRBJ2-7; either TRBD1 or TRBD2 may fit D (5 bases each). V lost 0 bases to trimming and J lost 4 bases, with 8 bases between them. The germline gives CDR1 SGHDT, CDR2 YYEEEE. This CDR3 spans 13 amino acids. This chain's CDR3 is CASSLGGGYEQYF. The CDR3 nucleotides are TGTGCCAGCAGCTTGGGTGGGGGATACGAGCAGTACTTC.

V and J are TRBV7-2 and TRBJ1-2; D is uncertain. Germline-derived CDR1 and CDR2 are SGHTA and FQGNSA. The length of the CDR3 is 11 residues. V dropped 5 bases and J dropped 6 bases, with 7 bases sitting between them. The CDR3 DNA reads TGTGCCAGCAGCCCGGTAGATGGCTACACCTTC. It translates to CASSPVDGYTF.

This chain links TRBV11-1 with TRBJ2-5; D may correspond to TRBD1 or TRBD2 (5 bases each). This CDR3 comprises 15 residues. Per germline, CDR1 SGHAT and CDR2 FQDESV (reference sequence). Trimming left V 7 bases short and J 4 bases short, with 19 bases between. CDR3 amino acids: CASTSRDEGRETQYF. The CDR3 DNA is TGTGCCAGCACCTCTCGGGACGAGGGGAGAGAGACCCAGTACTTC.

This clone was seen only once. The rearrangement joins TRBV7-8 to TRBJ1-2, with 7 bases lining up with TRBD1. The CDR3 length is 15 residues. With 5 bases clipped from V and 3 bases from J, the junction kept 9 bases outside the gene matches. CDR1 SGHVS and CDR2 FQNEAQ come from the germline V gene. The CDR3 nucleotides read TGTGCCAGCAGCCGACGGGACAGAAGACACTATGGCTACACCTTC. Amino acid sequence: CASSRRDRRHYGYTF.

The chain is built from TRBV6-5 and TRBJ1-1, with 7 bases fitting TRBD1. The CDR3 is 14 residues long. Per the germline V gene, CDR1 is MNHEY and CDR2 is SVGAGI. The V segment lost 2 bases and the J segment 7 bases; nucleotides outside the gene matches: 7. CDR3 sequence (DNA): TGTGCCAGCAGTTACGCCGGGACAGTCCTTGAAGCTTTCTTT. This sequence encodes CASSYAGTVLEAFF.

CDR3 coding DNA: TGTGCCAGCAGTTACACCAAGACAGGGCCGGAAGCTTTCTTT. This sequence encodes CASSYTKTGPEAFF. J is TRBJ1-1 and V is TRBV6-6; 7 nucleotides agree with TRBD1. CDR1 is MNHNY and CDR2 is SVGAGI in the germline V gene (reference sequence). This CDR3 comprises 14 residues. V shed 2 bases and J 8 bases; nucleotides not matched to a gene: 8.

CDR3 loop: CSVDPSGGASVDEQFF. CDR3 in DNA: TGCAGCGTTGATCCTAGCGGGGGGGCCTCCGTCGATGAGCAGTTCTTC. This sequence joins TRBV29-1 and TRBJ2-1, with 12 bases lining up with TRBD2. The germline gives CDR1 SQVTM, CDR2 ANQGSEA. With V trimmed by 3 bases and J by 8 bases, 11 bases remained unmatched. CDR3 size: 16 residues.

V usage is TRBV29-1 and J usage is TRBJ2-2; D remains ambiguous. Germline CDR1 SQVTM, CDR2 ANQGSEA. CDR3 length: 13 amino acids. The V gene lost 1 base and the J gene lost 4 bases, with 7 bases spanning the gap. The CDR3 here is CSVEGGSTGELFF. The CDR3 nucleotides are TGCAGCGTTGAAGGGGGAAGCACCGGGGAGCTGTTTTTT.